In this sample, the clone carrying this T cell receptor (beta chain) turned up many times. Its antigen is as yet unknown. Sorted libraries used around 910,000 CD4+ or CD8+ T cells. The sample is drawn from a study of neurological immune-mediated disorders. Findings of the study overall: Expanded clones shared no CDR3 amino acid sequences across subjects, suggesting private repertoires in all groups.

TCRdb processed the 5' RACE reads anew with MiXCR; each CDR3 protein has one entry. The sample lists 30,000 or so distinct CDR3 sequences; 4% were seen once. The specimen was CD4+ T cells from blood. The sequence was collected from a woman aged 40 to 50 in good health.

The CDR3 loop is CAIRPSFDTDTQYF. The CDR3 coding sequence is TGTGCCATCAGGCCTAGCTTCGACACAGATACGCAGTATTTT. The rearrangement joins TRBV10-3 to TRBJ2-3, with TRBD2 as a possible D gene (5 bases). The germline gives CDR1 ENHRY, CDR2 SYGVKD. CDR3 length: 14 amino acids. Trimming took 6 bases from V and 2 from J, leaving 12 bases between them.